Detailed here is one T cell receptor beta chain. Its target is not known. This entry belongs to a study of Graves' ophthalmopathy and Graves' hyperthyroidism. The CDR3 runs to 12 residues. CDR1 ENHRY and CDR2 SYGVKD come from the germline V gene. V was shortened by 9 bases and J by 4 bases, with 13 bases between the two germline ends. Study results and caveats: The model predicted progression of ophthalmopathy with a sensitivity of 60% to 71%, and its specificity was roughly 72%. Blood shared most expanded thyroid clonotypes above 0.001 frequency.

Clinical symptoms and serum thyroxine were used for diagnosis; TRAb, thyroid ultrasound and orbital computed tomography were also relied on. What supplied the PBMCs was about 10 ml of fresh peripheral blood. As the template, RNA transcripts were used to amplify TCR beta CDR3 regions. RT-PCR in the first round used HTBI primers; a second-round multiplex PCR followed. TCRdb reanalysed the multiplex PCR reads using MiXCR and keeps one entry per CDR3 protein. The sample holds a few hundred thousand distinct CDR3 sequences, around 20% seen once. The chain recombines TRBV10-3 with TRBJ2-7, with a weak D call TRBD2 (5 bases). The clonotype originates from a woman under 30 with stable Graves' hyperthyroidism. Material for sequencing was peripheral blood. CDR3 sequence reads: CAIAGDGYEQYF. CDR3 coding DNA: TGTGCCATTGCCGGGGATGGATACGAGCAGTACTTC.